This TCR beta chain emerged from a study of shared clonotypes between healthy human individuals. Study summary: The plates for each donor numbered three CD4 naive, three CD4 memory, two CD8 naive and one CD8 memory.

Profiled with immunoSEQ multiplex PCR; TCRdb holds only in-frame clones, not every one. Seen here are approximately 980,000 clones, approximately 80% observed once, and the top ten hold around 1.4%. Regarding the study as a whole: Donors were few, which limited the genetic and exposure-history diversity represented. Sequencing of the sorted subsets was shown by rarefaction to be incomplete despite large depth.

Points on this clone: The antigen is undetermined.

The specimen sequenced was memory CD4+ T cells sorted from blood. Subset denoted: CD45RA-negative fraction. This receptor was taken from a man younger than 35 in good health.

CDR3 in DNA: TGTGCCAGCAGTGAACTCAGGGGGCTAACTGAAGCTTTCTTT. Its translation: CASSELRGLTEAFF. The chain links TRBV6-1 to TRBJ1-1; 8 bases fit TRBD1. The CDR3 has 14 amino acids. Germline V lookup: CDR1 MNHNS, CDR2 SASEGT. V lost 2 bases and J lost 5; bases outside the gene matches: 4.